This T cell receptor beta chain was identified in a study of T cell repertoires in cytomegalovirus infection. Study-wide findings and caveats: Predominance within the ex vivo response was attributable to HLA-C-restricted CMV-specific TCR beta clonotypes.

This CDR3 spans 16 amino acids. Trimming left V 4 bases short and J 0 bases short, with 13 bases between. The germline gives CDR1 MDHEN, CDR2 SYDVKM. In its sample, this clonotype was seen many times. Its specificity is unknown. MiXCR was run by TCRdb on the reads, yielding one entry per CDR3 protein. The table records approximately 500,000 distinct CDR3 sequences, around 11% of them present only once. This TCR was recovered from a human donor in good health (CMV status not recorded). Some clones in this sample may be carry-over from other donors' samples. Sequencing was carried out using PBMCs. The rearrangement links TRBV28 to TRBJ1-5, with D uncertain. CDR3 protein: CASSSGWGHSNQPQHF. Written as DNA, the CDR3 is TGTGCCAGCAGTTCGGGTTGGGGTCATAGCAATCAGCCCCAGCATTTT.